The T cell receptor beta chain described here comes from a study of post-analysis software for immune sequencing data. Across the study: Included courses were relapsing-remitting and secondary progressive multiple sclerosis; progressive-relapsing multiple sclerosis was also included.

The J segment lost 3 bases and the V segment lost 3 bases, leaving 2 bases of the junction unmatched. The CDR3 spans 15 residues. Presence of unique molecular identifiers characterized the TCR beta cDNA libraries. There were about 1 to 10 million T cells, and roughly 0.5 million cDNA molecules came from them. TCRdb itself ran the PCR reads through MiXCR, one entry per CDR3 protein. Counted here are a few hundred thousand distinct CDR3 sequences, roughly 38% occurring once; the ten biggest clones make up 13%. Regarding the study as a whole: People with multiple sclerosis had a significantly lower normalized Chao1 diversity than controls did. TRBV segments more frequent in patients than in controls numbered several and included TRBV5-6, TRBV5-1 and TRBV20-1.

The sample holds a few counts of this clonotype. Its antigen is unidentified. This chain joins TRBV12-3 or TRBV12-4 and TRBJ1-4; the match to TRBD1 covers 9 bases. The clonotype was recovered from a girl aged 5 to 17 with multiple sclerosis. The source material was blood. CDR3 bases: TGTGCCAGCAGTTTCGGGACAGGGCCTAATGAAAAACTGTTTTTT. Residues: CASSFGTGPNEKLFF.